The 30 T cell receptor beta chains in this list originate from one sample, sequenced in a study of T-cell reconstitution after alpha-beta-depleted transplantation in children. Preparation of the TCRbeta library involved a method that used unique molecular identifiers. One entry per CDR3 protein, called by TCRdb with MiXCR from the PCR reads. The sample lists around 250,000 distinct CDR3 sequences; 9.9% were seen once. This material consisted of PBMCs from the stem cell graft donor, taken from the stem cell graft. All receptors come from a human donor who donated a stem cell graft to a child with SCID.

V is TRBV19 and J is TRBJ2-2; no reliable D call. Germline assignment: CDR1 LNHDA and CDR2 SQIVND (reference sequence). The CDR3 loop spans 12 amino acids. V was pared by 4 bases and J by 6 bases, with 6 bases between. The DNA for the CDR3 is TGTGCCAGTAGTACCCACCCCGGGGAGCTGTTTTTT. This encodes CASSTHPGELFF.

In its sample, this clonotype was seen many times. The V call is TRBV18, the J call TRBJ2-3; D may match TRBD1 or TRBD2 (5 bases each). Germline assignment: CDR1 KGHSH and CDR2 LQKENI. This CDR3 has 16 residues. With 1 base removed from V and 2 bases from J, the gap between germline ends came to 13 bases. The CDR3, as DNA: TGTGCCAGCTCACCACGGGACCAAAAACTCACAGATACGCAGTATTTT. Translation gives CASSPRDQKLTDTQYF.

This sequence joins TRBV3-1 and TRBJ2-3, with D perhaps matching TRBD1 (5 bases). Deletions cut 0 bases from V and 6 bases from J, with 7 bases between. Germline-derived CDR1 and CDR2 are LGHDT and YNNKEL (reference sequence). The CDR3 is 13 amino acids. CDR3 sequence reads: CASSQEDTDTQYF. In DNA form, the CDR3 reads TGTGCCAGCAGCCAAGAGGACACCGATACGCAGTATTTT.

This clonotype was found many times. V gene TRBV10-3 combines with J gene TRBJ1-6, with D perhaps TRBD1 (5 bases). The length of the CDR3 is 14 residues. Germline assignment: CDR1 ENHRY and CDR2 SYGVKD. V shed 6 bases and J shed 5 bases, with 11 bases lying between them. The CDR3 sequence: CAIRVTADNSPLHF. The CDR3 DNA reads TGTGCCATCAGGGTGACAGCGGATAATTCACCCCTCCACTTT.

This sequence joins TRBV27 and TRBJ2-3; 12 bases are shared with TRBD2. CDR1 is MNHEY and CDR2 is SMNVEV in the germline V gene (reference sequence). After removal of 6 bases from V and 4 bases from J, the junction contained 5 bases not matched to a gene. The CDR3 is 15 amino acids. CDR3 coding DNA: TGTGCCAGCAGGCCGGGACTAGCGGGTTCAGATACGCAGTATTTT. It codes for CASRPGLAGSDTQYF.

In this sample, this clonotype turned up a few times. The rearrangement joins TRBV5-1 to TRBJ2-1; D is perhaps TRBD2 (7 bases). The V gene's germline CDR1 is SGHRS and CDR2 YFSETQ. Trimming cost V 5 bases and J 5 bases, with 14 bases left between them. The CDR3 contains 14 residues. The chain's CDR3 is CASRGGAVNNEQFF. CDR3 nucleotide sequence: TGCGCCAGCAGGGGGGGGGCAGTCAACAATGAGCAGTTCTTC.

V usage is TRBV7-8 and J usage is TRBJ2-1; 7 bases are shared with TRBD1. Unmatched junction bases numbered 16, after V lost 5 bases and J lost 6 bases. This CDR3 is built from 17 residues. Germline V gene sequence: CDR1 SGHVS, CDR2 FQNEAQ. In DNA, the CDR3 is TGTGCCAGCAGCATACACAGGGGACCCGAACGTCTCAATGAGCAGTTCTTC. Its protein product is CASSIHRGPERLNEQFF.

This clonotype was seen many times. CDR3 residues: CASSLDRDRTYEQYF. Here the CDR3 DNA reads TGTGCCAGCAGCTTGGACCGGGACAGGACCTACGAGCAGTACTTC. This sequence joins TRBV5-6 and TRBJ2-7; 8 nucleotides align to TRBD1. CDR3 length: 15 amino acids. V shed 0 bases, J shed 2 bases, and the junction held 4 bases outside the gene matches. The germline V gene has CDR1 SGHDT and CDR2 YYEEEE. The full variable domain, rest sourced from reference TRBV5-6 and TRBJ2-7, is DAGVTQSPTHLIKTRGQQVTLRCSPKSGHDTVSWYQQALGQGPQFIFQYYEEEERQRGNFPDRFSGHQFPNYSSELNVNALLLGDSALYLCASSLDRDRTYEQYFGPGTRLTVT.

This clonotype appeared a few times. The V call is TRBV5-1, the J call TRBJ2-5; a weak D match, TRBD1 (6 bases). V was cut by 1 base and J by 2 bases, with 12 bases left in between. The CDR3 has 15 amino acids. The germline V gene has CDR1 SGHRS and CDR2 YFSETQ. The CDR3 region is CASSLSTDRQETQYF. In DNA form, the CDR3 reads TGCGCCAGCAGCTTGAGTACGGACAGACAAGAGACCCAGTACTTC.

This clonotype was observed many times. The chain carries TRBV7-2 and TRBJ2-5, with D uncertain. The germline V gene encodes CDR1 SGHTA and CDR2 FQGNSA. Deletions cut 2 bases from V and 13 bases from J, with 14 bases between. The CDR3 runs 12 residues. The CDR3 region has the DNA TGTGCCAGCAGCTTAACCGACTCGTCGGGGTACTTC. This codes for CASSLTDSSGYF.

This clonotype was detected only a few times. V is TRBV9 and J is TRBJ1-1; possibly TRBD1 for D (6 bases). The CDR3 sequence is 15 residues long. V lost 3 bases to trimming and J lost 3 bases, with 15 bases between them. Per the germline V gene, CDR1 is SGDLS and CDR2 is YYNGEE. This chain's CDR3 is CASSAFPGGHTEAFF. Written as DNA, the CDR3 is TGTGCCAGCAGCGCGTTCCCTGGGGGGCACACTGAAGCTTTCTTT.

This clonotype was picked up a small number of times. The chain uses TRBV28 and TRBJ1-1; 7 nucleotides align to TRBD1. From germline, CDR1 is MDHEN and CDR2 SYDVKM. The trim removed 2 bases at V and 0 bases at J, leaving 9 bases unmatched. This CDR3 region has 17 residues. The CDR3 is CASSLKDWDSMNTEAFF. CDR3 DNA: TGTGCCAGCAGTTTAAAGGATTGGGACAGCATGAACACTGAAGCTTTCTTT.

There are a few counts of this clonotype. CDR3 sequence: CSAPVPLGGELFF. For the CDR3, the DNA is TGCAGTGCCCCAGTTCCACTGGGCGGGGAGCTGTTTTTT. J is TRBJ2-2 and V is TRBV20-1; D gene ambiguous. Germline V gene lookup returns CDR1 DFQATT and CDR2 SNEGSKA (reference sequence). V was shortened by 6 bases and J by 7 bases, with 15 bases between the two germline ends. CDR3 length equals 13 residues.

This clonotype was recorded at least ten times. The rearrangement uses TRBV7-9 and TRBJ1-4; possible D gene TRBD1, 5 bases. The CDR3 spans 15 residues. V was shortened by 5 bases and J by 6 bases, with 16 bases between the two germline ends. Germline V gene lookup returns CDR1 SEHNR and CDR2 FQNEAQ (reference sequence). Here the CDR3 DNA reads TGTGCCAGCAGCAAAGGGGTGCGCCCAGATGAAAAACTGTTTTTT. This gives the protein CASSKGVRPDEKLFF.

This clonotype was seen only a few times. The V and J genes are TRBV20-1 and TRBJ2-1; 13 positions agree with TRBD2. There are 16 residues in the CDR3. V trimming: 3 bases; J trimming: 3 bases; junction bases outside the gene matches: 5. Germline assignment: CDR1 DFQATT and CDR2 SNEGSKA (reference sequence). The CDR3 region has the DNA TGCAGTGCTAGTAGACTAGCGGGGGGCCTCTACAATGAGCAGTTCTTC. Amino acids: CSASRLAGGLYNEQFF.

This clonotype has only a few counts. The rearrangement joins TRBV27 to TRBJ2-7, with D possibly matching TRBD2 (7 bases). From germline, CDR1 is MNHEY and CDR2 SMNVEV (reference sequence). V dropped 2 bases and J dropped 5 bases, with 13 bases sitting between them. This CDR3 is 14 amino acids long. CDR3 nucleotide sequence: TGTGCCAGCAGTTTACGGGGGGCGCAGGACGAGCAGTACTTC. Its translation: CASSLRGAQDEQYF.

V gene TRBV18 combines with J gene TRBJ1-1, with a possible D match to TRBD1 (5 bases). This CDR3 has 15 residues. From germline, CDR1 is KGHSH and CDR2 LQKENI. With 3 bases removed from V and 11 bases from J, the gap between germline ends came to 22 bases. The CDR3 bases are TGTGCCAGCTCACCGATCTCCCTCCAACAGGAGCAGGCTTTCTTT. It yields the protein CASSPISLQQEQAFF.

V and J are TRBV7-9 and TRBJ2-7; D is unclear. The CDR3 extends over 12 amino acids. Germline V lookup: CDR1 SEHNR, CDR2 FQNEAQ (reference sequence). V lost 2 bases and J lost 7, with 9 bases in between. The CDR3 DNA sequence: TGTGCCAGCAGCTTAACCCTACGGGAGCAGTACTTC. It yields the protein CASSLTLREQYF.

This clonotype occurred a few times. The J gene is TRBJ1-2, the V gene TRBV20-1; 7 bases are shared with TRBD1. Germline CDR1 is DFQATT and CDR2 is SNEGSKA (reference sequence). Losses at the gene ends were 6 bases for V and 2 bases for J; bases not matched to a gene: 9. The CDR3 runs 14 residues. CDR3 DNA: TGCAGTGCGTTTGATGACAGGGAGAACTATGGCTACACCTTC. Encoded protein: CSAFDDRENYGYTF.

The CDR3 region is CASSQDVVGGELFF. The CDR3, as DNA: TGTGCCAGCAGCCAAGATGTTGTGGGCGGGGAGCTGTTTTTT. V usage is TRBV4-2 and J usage is TRBJ2-2; no clear D. V lost 0 bases, J lost 7 bases, and 9 bases lay in between. The CDR3 loop spans 14 amino acids. Germline V CDR1 and CDR2: LGHNA, YNFKEQ.

This clonotype was seen only a few times. V usage is TRBV12-5 and J usage is TRBJ1-5; maybe TRBD1 (6 bases). This CDR3 contains 13 residues. V was shortened by 8 bases and J by 2 bases, with 10 bases between the two germline ends. Germline loops: CDR1 LGHNT, CDR2 FRNRAP. This chain's CDR3 is CASLQGGNQPQHF. The CDR3 region has the DNA TGTGCTAGTTTACAGGGTGGCAATCAGCCCCAGCATTTT.

CDR3 sequence: CASSRERGGPWETQYF. Here the CDR3 DNA reads TGCGCCAGCAGCAGGGAGCGGGGGGGCCCTTGGGAGACCCAGTACTTC. This chain connects TRBV5-1 to TRBJ2-5, with 10 bases lining up with TRBD2. The CDR3 has 16 residues. V was clipped by 4 bases and J by 5 bases; unmatched bases: 11. Germline V gene lookup returns CDR1 SGHRS and CDR2 YFSETQ.

This clonotype was seen repeatedly, ten times or more. The chain couples TRBV12-3 or TRBV12-4 to TRBJ2-7; 11 nucleotides match TRBD2. V lost 10 bases to trimming and J lost 2 bases; unmatched junction nucleotides: 7. This CDR3 is built from 14 residues. As DNA, the CDR3 is TGTGCCACCAAGCTAGCGGGGGGCACCTACGAGCAGTACTTC. This sequence encodes CATKLAGGTYEQYF.

In this sample, this clonotype turned up a few times. The genes are TRBV6-1 and TRBJ2-5; 10 bases are shared with TRBD1. Germline CDR1 MNHNS, CDR2 SASEGT. This CDR3 has 15 residues. With 5 bases clipped from V and 5 bases from J, the junction kept 8 bases outside the gene matches. The CDR3: CASSNRDRGRETQYF. The CDR3 DNA is TGTGCCAGCAGTAATCGGGACAGGGGTAGGGAGACCCAGTACTTC.

In this sample, this clonotype turned up a few times. The rearrangement uses TRBV7-2 and TRBJ2-3; D is perhaps TRBD1 or TRBD2 (7 bases each). CDR3 length: 14 residues. The V gene lost 4 bases and the J gene lost 3 bases, with 11 bases spanning the gap. Germline V gene data show CDR1 as SGHTA and CDR2 as FQGNSA. DNA for the CDR3: TGTGCCAGCAGCTCCAGGGGGGGAACAGATACGCAGTATTTT. Translation: CASSSRGGTDTQYF.

The sample holds a few counts of this clonotype. This chain links TRBV5-6 with TRBJ2-2, with D possibly matching TRBD1 (6 bases). Germline V gene data show CDR1 as SGHDT and CDR2 as YYEEEE. V lost 5 bases to trimming and J lost 0 bases, with 11 bases between them. The CDR3 extends over 15 amino acids. DNA of the CDR3: TGTGCCAGCAGTACAGGGTTCCCGAACACCGGGGAGCTGTTTTTT. Residues: CASSTGFPNTGELFF.

This chain connects TRBV6-6 to TRBJ1-1; D is unclear. Germline assignment: CDR1 MNHNY and CDR2 SVGAGI (reference sequence). V was shortened by 5 bases and J by 2 bases, with 6 bases between the two germline ends. The CDR3 is 12 residues long. Written as DNA, the CDR3 is TGTGCCAGCAGTCCTTTTAACACTGAAGCTTTCTTT. Amino acid sequence: CASSPFNTEAFF.

The chain employs TRBV20-1 and TRBJ2-1; 12 bases are shared with TRBD2. CDR3 length: 15 amino acids. Trimming at V came to 5 bases and at J to 7 bases, leaving 9 bases not matched to a gene. Looked up from germline, CDR1 is DFQATT and CDR2 is SNEGSKA (reference sequence). CDR3 bases: TGCAGTGCTGAACCCCTAGCGGGGGGGCAGAATGAGCAGTTCTTC. Encoded protein: CSAEPLAGGQNEQFF.

This clonotype was found many times. V usage is TRBV12-3 or TRBV12-4 and J usage is TRBJ2-3; the D gene is possibly TRBD2 (6 bases). Trimming pared 6 bases from V and 3 bases from J, leaving 16 bases between. CDR3 length: 15 amino acids. CDR3: CASRSTRRRTDTQYF. In nucleotides, the CDR3 is TGTGCCAGCAGATCGACTAGACGGAGAACAGATACGCAGTATTTT.

This clonotype was recorded a few times. V usage is TRBV14 and J usage is TRBJ2-4; D is unresolved. The CDR3 runs to 13 residues. The V gene's germline CDR1 is SGHDN and CDR2 FVKESK. The V end was cut by 3 bases, the J end by 8 bases, with 11 bases between. CDR3 region: CASSQALRDIQYF. The CDR3 DNA sequence: TGTGCCAGCAGCCAGGCCCTTAGGGACATTCAGTACTTC.